The T cell receptor beta chain described here comes from a study of T cell changes during pregnancy in multiple sclerosis. The CDR3 covers 15 residues. V shed 1 base and J shed 4 bases, with 11 bases lying between them. CDR1 is LGHNA, CDR2 YNFKEQ, per germline. TCRdb's table, derived via immunoSEQ multiplex PCR, lists solely in-frame clones and lacks some. The data show roughly 93,000 clones, 91% seen once. This clone was seen just once. The chain has TRBV4-2 and TRBJ1-3; tentative D call: TRBD1 (5 bases). Material: peripheral blood, obtained before pregnancy. The TCR comes from a female donor with multiple sclerosis, enrolled in a pregnancy study. CDR3 DNA sequence: TGTGCCAGCAGCCAAGGGGGGGTATCCGGAAACACCATATATTTT. It encodes CASSQGGVSGNTIYF.